Described below is a single TCR beta chain sequence and its context. Its antigen is currently not known. Base qualities are not recorded, but no much larger clone differs from it by a single base. All donors were healthy Caucasians. Three pairs of female monozygotic twins, all aged roughly 18 to 29 years, made up the twin cohort. Peripheral blood mononuclear cells were used as the source from which RNA for TCR libraries was isolated. The data were obtained in a study of identical twins (dated by TCRdb to 2015 to 2016). Background on the whole study: To test whether fetal clonotypes persist, this study deep-sequenced TCR alpha and beta repertoires from monozygotic twins, from unrelated adults of various ages, and from cord blood. To rule out contamination, replicate twin experiments were performed at different times with different library preparation protocols.

Counted from cysteine to phenylalanine, this CDR3 has 16 amino acids. Solely the CDR3 DNA is kept, with 48 bases framed from the first base. Via the germline V gene, CDR1 is KGHDR and CDR2 SFDVKD. Trimming leaves V shorter by 4 bases and J shorter by 2 bases, with the junction holding 6 bases beyond the gene matches. On the study overall, not on this receptor specifically: Fewer insertions were carried by abundant cord blood beta clonotypes; a weaker similar trend was observed in young adult naive repertoires, while no such trend was observed in memory repertoires. Because the same donors could not be followed over many years, the conclusions relied on cross-sectional statistical analysis. Zero-insertion analyses could be partly confounded by invariant T cells such as MAIT and iNKT, though diverse VJ usage argued against such confounding for most clonotypes. Compared with coincidental sharing between unrelated individuals, out-of-frame TCR alpha sequences shared between twins showed an excess of sequences with low generation probability. Out-of-frame TCR alpha sharing in monozygotic twins was systematically underestimated by recombination models, whereas sharing between unrelated individuals was in agreement with the recombination models. A weaker excess of twin sharing was found in beta out-of-frame sequences because the signal-to-noise ratio was lowered by fewer shared sequences.

The protocol used for the library was 5' RACE. The data were produced on an Illumina HiSeq 2000. A universal primer binding site was introduced by template switching, and a unique molecular identifier was present in the final cDNA, enabling accurate counting of TCR cDNA molecules. Specific primers in the conserved constant-segment region were used to synthesize first-strand cDNA for TCR alpha and beta chains. To control for contamination, every cDNA library was double barcoded, receiving both a SMART-Mk sample barcode and Illumina barcodes. TruSeq adapter sequences along with Illumina sample barcodes were introduced in two successive PCR steps. Sequencing of the TCR alpha and beta cDNA libraries was done on the Illumina HiSeq platform using custom primers. Per the original workflow: MiGEC was used to process raw reads and extract unique molecular identifiers, and MiXCR was used to find CDR3 positions. For each individual, recombination models were inferred using an EM algorithm with the repgenHMM and IGoR tools. Shared clonotype analysis was performed with the tcR package in R, normalizing sharing by the product of cloneset sizes. Out-of-frame nonproductive sequences were analyzed to study raw recombination free of thymic and clonal selection effects. In-frame beta chains were kept once TCRdb had trimmed the public reads at Q25 with fastp and called clones with MiXCR. A single entry per CDR3 protein holds the most common genes and DNA from its merged rows. V and J calls and clone size were set by TCRdb, not the authors. Counted in this sample were about 700,000 distinct CDR3 sequences; more than 6.5% of them appeared once. The top ten clonotypes cover 0.98% of the sample.

This sample was also put to use in a study of yellow fever vaccine responses in identical twins. In that second paper, the authors write: According to the authors, the vaccine-induced T cell response in identical twins seemed to be partly convergent and partly specific to each individual. In identical twins, the study followed T cell clones that responded to the vaccine with precision.

The TCR sequence derives from a woman between 18 and 30 years old in good health. Specimen: PBMCs. The chain couples TRBV24-1 to TRBJ2-3; 9 bases in between match TRBD2. At the DNA level, the sequence is TGTGCCACCAGTGAGGCCTCTAGCGGGGCCACAGATACGCAGTATTTT. It encodes CATSEASSGATDTQYF.